This T cell receptor (beta chain) is drawn from a study of shared clonotypes between healthy human individuals. Regarding the study as a whole: The sampled material consisted only of blood, and tissue repertoires are likely to differ. Expectations were that clonotype sharing among donors would be affected by sequencing depth.

Data came from immunoSEQ multiplex PCR; TCRdb stores just in-frame clones and leaves some out. The data show a few million clones, about 94% seen once. Concerning this clone itself: Its antigen is currently unknown. The same CDR3 also results from other DNA sequences found in this sample.

This CDR3 is built from 12 residues. Germline CDR1 is SNHLY and CDR2 is FYNNEI. V was trimmed by 6 bases and J by 6 bases, leaving 8 bases between them. The study drew its donors from healthy HIV-negative adults without recent acute infections or vaccinations. A CD45RA-negative memory subset and a CD45RA+ naive subset were separated from the CD4+ cells. The sequenced material came from naive CD4+ T cells sorted from blood. Noted subset: CD45RA+ positively selected. This chain joins TRBV2 and TRBJ2-2; possible D gene TRBD2, 5 bases. This TCR derives from a man between 18 and 29 years old in good health. The CDR3 bases are TGTGCCAGCAGCCGGGAAGCCGGGGAGCTGTTTTTT. It codes for CASSREAGELFF.